This T cell receptor (beta chain) was recorded in a study of blood T cell repertoires in COVID-19. Across the whole study: The United States, Italy and Spain provided the acute and convalescent COVID-19 samples. T cells, B-cell-depleted T cells, or PBMCs provided the cDNA or gDNA that served as material.

Germline CDR1 reads SNHLY; CDR2 reads FYNNEI. V trimming: 11 bases; J trimming: 4 bases; junction bases outside the gene matches: 8. The CDR3 is made up of 13 amino acids. Per the authors' pipeline: Researchers report that nucleated cell counts were estimated from reference gene primer amplification. Here immunoSEQ multiplex PCR was the method, and the copy in TCRdb shows in-frame clones only, minus some. The V and J calls and clone size were taken over from that table, and D and trimming were inferred from the DNA. The table shows about 160,000 clones, with 85% occurring only once. V is TRBV2 and J is TRBJ1-5, with TRBD1 identical over 7 bases. This TCR was recovered from a human donor with acute or convalescent COVID-19. The donor label of this sample is uncertain. Sequenced input: peripheral blood. The CDR3 DNA is TGTGCCGGCCGGGACAGCCTAAATCAGCCCCAGCATTTT. Protein product: CAGRDSLNQPQHF.